This TCR beta chain was profiled in a study of early T cells in non-severe SARS-CoV-2 infection. Study background: It was bulk RNA from unsorted whole blood that was sequenced, and the chains were unpaired. Study results and limitations: VDJdb matches were skewed toward anti-spike CD8 T cell responses.

A remark on this clonotype: What it binds is unknown.

Unique molecular identifiers (one per individual cDNA molecule) were attached. Using its own MiXCR run on the 5' RACE reads, TCRdb lists one record per CDR3 protein. The data show about 66,000 distinct CDR3 sequences, with less than 15% seen just once and roughly 8.3% held by the top ten. CDR3 size: 12 residues. Trimming took 3 bases from V and 14 from J, leaving 11 bases between them. The J gene is TRBJ1-6, the V gene TRBV12-3 or TRBV12-4; D uncertain. The sample comprised whole blood. The clonotype originates from an adult who was a healthcare worker with PCR-confirmed SARS-CoV-2 infection or an uninfected control (not recorded which). CDR3 protein: CASSFKVRSLHF. In DNA form, the CDR3 reads TGTGCCAGCAGTTTTAAGGTCCGTTCCCTCCACTTT.